Sequencing of this T cell receptor (beta chain) was carried out in a study of cytomegalovirus exposure and HLA in healthy donors. Findings and limits, study-wide: CMV serostatus was the sole immune exposure data available. The classifier, whose performance was assessed in both the original and validation cohorts, reportedly diagnosed cytomegalovirus status with high specificity and sensitivity.

As for this clone: Antigen specificity is unknown.

The study ran its PCR with 60 Vbeta and 13 Jbeta primers. Profiling relied on immunoSEQ multiplex PCR, and the TCRdb table lists in-frame clones only, not all of them. The table lists some 110,000 clones, approximately 84% of them singletons, with about 5.3% in the top ten. CDR3 length: 16 amino acids. Unmatched junction bases numbered 2, after V lost 4 bases and J lost 0 bases. The germline gives CDR1 SGHDT, CDR2 YYEEEE. The V call is TRBV5-6, the J call TRBJ1-6; 9 bases are shared with TRBD1. The sample comprised PBMCs. The sequence was collected from a male donor in good health and CMV-seronegative. The CDR3 DNA reads TGTGCCAGCAGCCTGGACAGGGGCTCCTATAATTCACCCCTCCACTTT. Translation gives CASSLDRGSYNSPLHF.